Each of the 9 T cell receptor beta chains below was sequenced from the same sample in a study of human CD4 T cells and Enterobacteriaceae. All CD4+ cells other than CD45RA+CCR7+CD95- naive cells were sorted as memory, over 95% pure. Measured with immunoSEQ multiplex PCR; TCRdb has only the in-frame clones, and not every one. This table holds about 29,000 clones, roughly 79% found once. Sequencing used memory CD4+ T cells from blood. These TCRs come from a human donor in good health.

This chain uses TRBV28 with TRBJ2-1; TRBD2 aligns across 7 bases. The germline V gene has CDR1 MDHEN and CDR2 SYDVKM. The CDR3 is 16 amino acids. V trimming: 5 bases; J trimming: 4 bases; junction bases outside the gene matches: 11. In DNA form, the CDR3 reads TGTGCCAGCAGTCCGGGCGGAGCGGGGAATTACAATGAGCAGTTCTTC. Translation: CASSPGGAGNYNEQFF. Full variable domain (remainder filled in from reference TRBV28 and TRBJ2-1): DVKVTQSSRYLVKRTGEKVFLECVQDMDHENMFWYRQDPGLGLRLIYFSYDVKMKEKGDIPEGYSVSREKKERFSLILESASTNQTSMYLCASSPGGAGNYNEQFFGPGTRLTVL.

This rearrangement joins TRBV12-5 to TRBJ1-4; D gene ambiguous. CDR1 is LGHNT, CDR2 FRNRAP, per germline. The CDR3 length is 15 residues. V lost 1 base and J 0 bases, leaving 6 bases between the germline ends. The CDR3 loop is CASGLGVATNEKLFF. In DNA form, the CDR3 reads TGTGCTAGTGGTTTGGGGGTAGCAACTAATGAAAAACTGTTTTTT.

The V gene is TRBV13, the J gene TRBJ2-7; 7 bases are shared with TRBD2. This CDR3 has 13 amino acids. Germline V CDR1 and CDR2: PRHDT, FYEKMQ (reference sequence). V lost 0 bases, J lost 9 bases, and 5 bases stayed unmatched. The CDR3 reads CASSLGALAVQYF. The DNA of the CDR3 is TGTGCCAGCAGCTTAGGGGCTCTAGCGGTGCAGTACTTC.

The chain joins TRBV11-2 to TRBJ1-3, with 9 bases fitting TRBD1. The CDR3 sequence is 17 residues long. Germline assignment: CDR1 SGHAT and CDR2 FQNNGV. The V segment lost 4 bases and the J segment 4 bases; nucleotides outside the gene matches: 11. The CDR3 spells CASSSGRGTGWGNTIYF. The CDR3 coding sequence is TGTGCCAGCAGCTCCGGGAGGGGGACAGGGTGGGGAAACACCATATATTTT.

The CDR3: CASRKGLAGWDEQFF. The CDR3, as DNA: TGTGCCAGCAGAAAGGGACTAGCGGGCTGGGATGAGCAGTTCTTC. V gene TRBV2 combines with J gene TRBJ2-1; 12 bases agree with TRBD2. The length of the CDR3 is 15 residues. Looked up from germline, CDR1 is SNHLY and CDR2 is FYNNEI. V dropped 6 bases and J dropped 8; count of bases not matched to a gene: 8. The full variable domain, its missing parts supplied by reference TRBV2 and TRBJ2-1, is EPEVTQTPSHQVTQMGQEVILRCVPISNHLYFYWYRQILGQKVEFLVSFYNNEISEKSEIFDDQFSVERPDGSNFTLKIRSTKLEDSAMYFCASRKGLAGWDEQFFGPGTRLTVL.

The chain joins TRBV18 to TRBJ2-5; 7 positions agree with TRBD1. The CDR3 has 13 residues. Germline lookup yields CDR1 KGHSH and CDR2 LQKENI. V trimming: 5 bases; J trimming: 1 base; junction bases outside the gene matches: 1. CDR3 sequence: CASSDRVQETQYF. The DNA for the CDR3 is TGTGCCAGCTCAGACAGGGTCCAAGAGACCCAGTACTTC.

J is TRBJ2-2 and V is TRBV14; no reliable D call. Germline V lookup: CDR1 SGHDN, CDR2 FVKESK. The CDR3 is 14 amino acids. V was trimmed by 3 bases and J by 3 bases, leaving 8 bases between them. As DNA, the CDR3 is TGTGCCAGCAGCCAGGGCAGGTACACCGGGGAGCTGTTTTTT. Its translation: CASSQGRYTGELFF.

The chain carries TRBV10-3 and TRBJ1-3; 9 bases map to TRBD1. Trimming at V came to 6 bases and at J to 0 bases, leaving 3 bases not matched to a gene. The CDR3 extends over 15 amino acids. CDR1 is ENHRY and CDR2 is SYGVKD in the germline V gene. CDR3 sequence reads: CAIRGQGPSGNTIYF. CDR3 in DNA: TGTGCCATCAGGGGACAGGGCCCCTCTGGAAACACCATATATTTT.

V gene TRBV5-8 combines with J gene TRBJ1-4, with D possibly TRBD1 on 6 matching bases. With 1 base removed from V and 8 bases from J, the gap between germline ends came to 15 bases. CDR1 and CDR2 (germline): SGHTS, YDEGEE. The CDR3 is 15 amino acids. The CDR3 sequence is CASSLPGLTGEKLFF. The CDR3 coding sequence is TGTGCCAGCAGCTTGCCGGGTCTGACAGGCGAAAAACTGTTTTTT.